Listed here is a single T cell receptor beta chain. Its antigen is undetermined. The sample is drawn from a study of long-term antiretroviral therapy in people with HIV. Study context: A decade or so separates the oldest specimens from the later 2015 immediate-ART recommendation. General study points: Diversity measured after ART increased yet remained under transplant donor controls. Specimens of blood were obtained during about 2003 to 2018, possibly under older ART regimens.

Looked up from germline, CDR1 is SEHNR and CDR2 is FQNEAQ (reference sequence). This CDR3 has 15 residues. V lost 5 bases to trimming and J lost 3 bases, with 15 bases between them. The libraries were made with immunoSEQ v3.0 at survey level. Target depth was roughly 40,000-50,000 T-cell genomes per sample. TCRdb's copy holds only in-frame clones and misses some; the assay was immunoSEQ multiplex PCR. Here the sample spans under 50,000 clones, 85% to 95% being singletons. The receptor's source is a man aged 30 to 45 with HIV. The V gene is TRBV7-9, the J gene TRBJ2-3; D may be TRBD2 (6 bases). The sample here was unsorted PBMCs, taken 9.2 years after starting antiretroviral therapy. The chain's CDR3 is CASSLREYQTDTQYF. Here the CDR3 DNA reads TGTGCCAGCAGCCTCCGGGAGTATCAAACAGATACGCAGTATTTT.